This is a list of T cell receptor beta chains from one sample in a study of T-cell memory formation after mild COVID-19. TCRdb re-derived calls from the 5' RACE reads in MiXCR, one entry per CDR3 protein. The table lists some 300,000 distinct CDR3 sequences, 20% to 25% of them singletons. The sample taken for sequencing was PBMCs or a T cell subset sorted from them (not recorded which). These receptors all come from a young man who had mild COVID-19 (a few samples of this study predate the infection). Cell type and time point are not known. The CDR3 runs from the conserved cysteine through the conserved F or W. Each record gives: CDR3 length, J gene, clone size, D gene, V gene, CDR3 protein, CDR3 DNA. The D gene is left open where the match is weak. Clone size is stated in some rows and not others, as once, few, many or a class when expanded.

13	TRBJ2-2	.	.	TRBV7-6	CASSLGPFGELFF	TGTGCCAGCAGCTTAGGTCCCTTCGGGGAGCTGTTTTTT
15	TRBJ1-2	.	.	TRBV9	CASSGLGNLPDGYTF	TGTGCCAGCAGTGGCTTGGGAAACCTCCCCGATGGCTACACCTTC
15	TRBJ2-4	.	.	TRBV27	CASSPSALAKNIQYF	TGTGCCAGCAGTCCTTCTGCCCTAGCCAAAAACATTCAGTACTTC
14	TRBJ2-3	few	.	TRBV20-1	CSARASSSTDTQYF	TGCAGTGCTAGAGCGTCGTCTAGCACAGATACGCAGTATTTT
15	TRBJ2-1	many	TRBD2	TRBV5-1	CASSFGTSGYNEQFF	TGCGCCAGCAGCTTCGGGACTAGCGGGTACAATGAGCAGTTCTTC
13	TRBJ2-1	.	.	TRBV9	CASSVDAYNEQFF	TGTGCCAGCAGCGTGGACGCCTACAATGAGCAGTTCTTC
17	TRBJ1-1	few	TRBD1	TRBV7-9	CASSPKEWTGSAPEAFF	TGTGCCAGCAGTCCTAAGGAATGGACAGGGTCTGCTCCTGAAGCTTTCTTT
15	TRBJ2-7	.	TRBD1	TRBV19	CASTTTGTGGDEQYF	TGTGCCAGTACTACAACCGGGACAGGGGGCGACGAGCAGTACTTC
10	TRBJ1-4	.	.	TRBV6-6	CATSNEKLFF	TGTGCCACCTCTAATGAAAAACTGTTTTTT
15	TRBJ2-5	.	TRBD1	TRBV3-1	CASSLLGTAQETQYF	TGTGCCAGCAGCCTTCTCGGGACAGCCCAAGAGACCCAGTACTTC
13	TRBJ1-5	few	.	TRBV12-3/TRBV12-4	CASSVVPIWPQHF	TGTGCCAGCAGCGTGGTGCCTATCTGGCCCCAGCATTTT
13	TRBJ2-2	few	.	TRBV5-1	CASSLPGTGELFF	TGCGCCAGCAGCTTACCCGGGACAGGGGAGCTGTTTTTT
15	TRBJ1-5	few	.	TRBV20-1	CSARGWKGTNQPQHF	TGCAGTGCTAGAGGATGGAAGGGAACCAATCAGCCCCAGCATTTT
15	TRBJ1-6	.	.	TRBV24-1	CATSDFGAYNSPLHF	TGTGCCACCAGTGATTTCGGGGCCTATAATTCACCCCTCCACTTT
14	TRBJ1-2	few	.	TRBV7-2	CASSSYLQENGYTF	TGTGCCAGCAGCTCCTACTTACAGGAAAACGGCTACACCTTC
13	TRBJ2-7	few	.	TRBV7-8	CASSHRLPYEQYF	TGTGCCAGCAGCCACAGGCTTCCCTACGAGCAGTACTTC
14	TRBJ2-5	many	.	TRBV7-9	CASSLHNFQETQYF	TGTGCCAGCAGCTTACATAATTTCCAAGAGACCCAGTACTTC
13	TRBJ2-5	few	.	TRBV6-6	CASSGAYQETQYF	TGTGCCAGCAGTGGGGCGTACCAAGAGACCCAGTACTTC
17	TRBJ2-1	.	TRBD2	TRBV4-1	CASSQGILAGAYNEQFF	TGCGCCAGCAGCCAAGGGATTCTAGCGGGAGCCTACAATGAGCAGTTCTTC
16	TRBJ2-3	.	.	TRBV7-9	CASSPPGRRPTDTQYF	TGTGCCAGCAGCCCTCCGGGACGCCGGCCAACGGATACGCAGTATTTT
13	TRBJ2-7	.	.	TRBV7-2	CASSSYQAYEQYF	TGTGCCAGCAGCAGCTACCAGGCATACGAGCAGTACTTC
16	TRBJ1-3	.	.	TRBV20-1	CSARTGQVLSGNTIYF	TGCAGTGCTAGAACAGGTCAGGTTCTCTCTGGAAACACCATATATTTT
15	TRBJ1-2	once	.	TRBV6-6	CASSYTAAQNYGYTF	TGTGCCAGCAGTTACACTGCAGCCCAAAACTATGGCTACACCTTC
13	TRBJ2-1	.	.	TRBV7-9	CASSHGEINEQFF	TGTGCCAGCAGCCATGGGGAGATTAATGAGCAGTTCTTC
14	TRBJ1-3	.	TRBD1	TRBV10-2	CASTQGAPGNTIYF	TGCGCCAGCACCCAGGGGGCGCCTGGAAACACCATATATTTT
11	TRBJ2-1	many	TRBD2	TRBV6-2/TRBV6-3	CASSWGGEQFF	TGTGCCAGCAGCTGGGGGGGTGAGCAGTTCTTC
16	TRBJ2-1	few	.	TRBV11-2	CASSLYREQTSSEQFF	TGTGCCAGCAGCTTATACAGGGAACAAACTAGTTCTGAGCAGTTCTTC
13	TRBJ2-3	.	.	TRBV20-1	CSAGPPGQDTQYF	TGCAGTGCTGGACCCCCGGGGCAGGATACGCAGTATTTT
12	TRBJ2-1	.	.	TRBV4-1	CASSPLTNEQFF	TGCGCCAGCAGCCCCCTCACCAATGAGCAGTTCTTC
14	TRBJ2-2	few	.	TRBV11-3	CASSGPENTGELFF	TGTGCCAGCAGCGGACCCGAGAACACCGGGGAGCTGTTTTTT
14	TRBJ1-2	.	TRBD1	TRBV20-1	CRAWGTGGKGGYTF	TGTAGGGCCTGGGGGACAGGGGGCAAAGGTGGCTACACCTTC
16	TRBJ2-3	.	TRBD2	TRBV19	CATSPGTSGAGDTQYF	TGTGCCACCTCCCCGGGTACTAGCGGGGCTGGGGATACGCAGTATTTT
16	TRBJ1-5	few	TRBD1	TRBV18	CASSPDRGWSNQPQHF	TGTGCCAGCTCACCAGACAGGGGTTGGAGCAATCAGCCCCAGCATTTT
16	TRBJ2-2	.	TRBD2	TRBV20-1	CSARERTSGGTGELFF	TGCAGTGCTAGAGAACGCACTAGCGGGGGGACCGGGGAGCTGTTTTTT
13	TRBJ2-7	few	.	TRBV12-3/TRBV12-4	CASSSWTEYEQYF	TGTGCCAGCAGTTCTTGGACAGAGTACGAGCAGTACTTC
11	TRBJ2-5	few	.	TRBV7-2	CASSRLGTQYF	TGTGCCAGCAGCCGCCTGGGGACCCAGTACTTC
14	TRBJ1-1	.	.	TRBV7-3	CASSLHGLNTEAFF	TGTGCCAGCAGCCTACATGGCCTGAACACTGAAGCTTTCTTT
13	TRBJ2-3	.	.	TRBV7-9	CASSLALVNTQYF	TGTGCCAGCAGCTTAGCTCTAGTAAATACGCAGTATTTT
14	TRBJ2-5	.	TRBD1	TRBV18	CASSLDRAQETQYF	TGTGCCAGCTCACTGGACAGGGCACAAGAGACCCAGTACTTC
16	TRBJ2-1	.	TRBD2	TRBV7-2	CASSYGVLAGGGEQFF	TGTGCCAGCAGCTACGGCGTGCTAGCGGGTGGCGGTGAGCAGTTCTTC
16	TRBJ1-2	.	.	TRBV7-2	CASSPDDRFGTYGYTF	TGTGCCAGCAGCCCAGACGACAGGTTCGGGACCTATGGCTACACCTTC
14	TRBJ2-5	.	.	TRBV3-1	CASSQVSSKETQYF	TGTGCCAGCAGCCAAGTTAGTTCGAAAGAGACCCAGTACTTC
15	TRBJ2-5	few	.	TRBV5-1	CASSLDPPPQETQYF	TGCGCCAGCTCCCTGGACCCGCCTCCCCAAGAGACCCAGTACTTC
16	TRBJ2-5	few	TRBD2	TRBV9	CASSVTAGTFQETQYF	TGTGCCAGCAGCGTAACAGCGGGGACCTTCCAAGAGACCCAGTACTTC
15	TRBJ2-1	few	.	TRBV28	CASSPTGRTYNEQFF	TGTGCCAGCAGCCCCACAGGGAGGACCTACAATGAGCAGTTCTTC